The 31 T cell receptor beta chains below come from one sample, sequenced in a study of T cell changes during pregnancy in multiple sclerosis. Method: immunoSEQ multiplex PCR; TCRdb's copy keeps in-frame clones and lacks some. The table records roughly 90,000 clones, roughly 90% of them present only once. The sample in question was peripheral blood, obtained before pregnancy. The origin of the receptors is a female donor with multiple sclerosis, enrolled in a pregnancy study.

The rearrangement joins TRBV18 to TRBJ1-1, with TRBD1 matching 10 bases. J gave up 10 bases and V 3 bases, and 14 bases lay outside the gene matches. Germline CDR1 KGHSH, CDR2 LQKENI. CDR3 length: 16 residues. The CDR3 nucleotides read TGTGCCAGCTCACCTTTGCCGGGACAGGGGATCGGAGGAGCTTTCTTT. Protein: CASSPLPGQGIGGAFF.

The chain links TRBV18 to TRBJ2-3; maybe TRBD2 (6 bases). This CDR3 spans 14 amino acids. V lost 4 bases, J lost 1 base, and 9 bases lay in between. Germline assignment: CDR1 KGHSH and CDR2 LQKENI. The CDR3 here is CASSRGEGTDTQYF. Here the CDR3 DNA reads TGTGCCAGCTCACGAGGGGAGGGCACAGATACGCAGTATTTT.

The chain employs TRBV15 and TRBJ2-2, with D perhaps TRBD2 (5 bases). This CDR3 contains 16 residues. Germline CDR1 LNHNV, CDR2 YYDKDF (reference sequence). Trimming pared 4 bases from V and 0 bases from J, leaving 12 bases between. CDR3 in DNA: TGTGCCACCAGCACTCCGGACTCGGCGAACACCGGGGAGCTGTTTTTT. This sequence encodes CATSTPDSANTGELFF.

V gene TRBV12-5 combines with J gene TRBJ2-2, with TRBD1 identical over 7 bases. Germline V gives CDR1 LGHNT, CDR2 FRNRAP. The length of the CDR3 is 14 residues. V lost 6 bases, J lost 6 bases, and 7 bases stayed unmatched. CDR3 bases: TGTGCTAGTGGGCAGGGGGTTCCCCCCGGGGAGCTGTTTTTT. Translated, it gives CASGQGVPPGELFF.

This clone was counted between two and nine times. The chain carries TRBV6-8 and TRBJ2-7; TRBD1 aligns across 8 bases. The CDR3 consists of 13 residues. V shed 8 bases, J shed 4 bases, and the junction held 7 bases outside the gene matches. Germline lookup yields CDR1 MNHGY and CDR2 SAAAGT. DNA for the CDR3: TGTGCCAGCGAACAGGGGGAAAGGTACGAGCAGTACTTC. This codes for CASEQGERYEQYF.

CDR3 nucleotides: TGTGCCAGCAGCCAAGCCCCTCCCGGACTAGCGGTGAGCACAGATACGCAGTATTTT. This encodes CASSQAPPGLAVSTDTQYF. This rearrangement joins TRBV4-2 to TRBJ2-3, with 10 bases lining up with TRBD2. The germline gives CDR1 LGHNA, CDR2 YNFKEQ. V dropped 1 base and J dropped 0; count of bases not matched to a gene: 10. There are 19 residues in the CDR3.

This sequence joins TRBV6-1 and TRBJ2-3; a possible D gene is TRBD2 (6 bases). Germline CDR1 reads MNHNS; CDR2 reads SASEGT. The CDR3 covers 12 residues. Trimming took off 2 bases at V and 13 bases at J, with 13 bases between the two ends. CDR3 in DNA: TGTGCCAGCAGTGAAATGTGGGGGGTGGAGTATTTT. The encoded protein is CASSEMWGVEYF.

The chain joins TRBV6-5 to TRBJ2-7, with 7 bases identical to TRBD2. Germline V gene sequence: CDR1 MNHEY, CDR2 SVGAGI. With V trimmed by 2 bases and J by 3 bases, 4 bases remained unmatched. This CDR3 region has 14 residues. The chain's CDR3 is CASSYLASGYEQYF. The CDR3, as DNA: TGTGCCAGCAGTTACCTGGCTAGCGGCTACGAGCAGTACTTC.

The CDR3 here is CASSPTEGATNEKLFF. The CDR3 DNA is TGCGCCAGCAGCCCCACAGAGGGGGCTACTAATGAAAAACTGTTTTTT. V and J are TRBV5-1 and TRBJ1-4, with 7 bases identical to TRBD1. The ends lost 4 bases at V and 2 bases at J; junction bases unmatched: 8. CDR3 size: 16 residues. CDR1 is SGHRS, CDR2 YFSETQ, per germline.

The chain has TRBV9 and TRBJ2-7; a possible D gene is TRBD2 (6 bases). The CDR3 sequence is 12 residues long. CDR1 and CDR2 from the germline V gene are SGDLS and YYNGEE. CDR3 coding DNA: TGTGCGCGGGGCCGGGGTGGATACGAGCAGTACTTC. This encodes CARGRGGYEQYF. Full variable domain (rest looked up from reference TRBV9 and TRBJ2-7): DSGVTQTPKHLITATGQRVTLRCSPRSGDLSVYWYQQSLDQGLQFLIQYYNGEERAKGNILERFSAQQFPDLHSELNLSSLELGDSALYFCARGRGGYEQYFGPGTRLTVT.

J is TRBJ2-5 and V is TRBV5-8; 10 bases are shared with TRBD2. The CDR3 is made up of 16 amino acids. The junction had 10 bases not matched to a gene; V was cut back by 4 bases and J by 4 bases. Germline values: CDR1 SGHTS, CDR2 YDEGEE. The CDR3 reads CASSLTGTSAGETQYF. CDR3 sequence (DNA): TGTGCCAGCAGCCTCACCGGGACTAGCGCCGGAGAGACCCAGTACTTC.

V is TRBV30 and J is TRBJ2-7; 11 positions match TRBD2. The CDR3 totals 14 residues. In germline, CDR1 is GTSNPN, CDR2 SVGIG (reference sequence). V lost 0 bases and J lost 5; bases outside the gene matches: 3. The CDR3 loop reads CAWSVLAGVDEQYF. The CDR3 DNA follows: TGTGCCTGGAGTGTACTAGCGGGAGTTGACGAGCAGTACTTC.

The chain carries TRBV6-5 and TRBJ1-1; no firm D call. The CDR3 totals 11 residues. Germline values: CDR1 MNHEY, CDR2 SVGAGI. Trimming cost V 2 bases and J 12 bases, with 10 bases left between them. Here the CDR3 reads CASSYGPNTFF. The CDR3 DNA is TGTGCCAGCAGTTACGGGCCGAACACTTTCTTT.

This chain connects TRBV5-1 to TRBJ2-1; 12 bases agree with TRBD2. In germline, CDR1 is SGHRS, CDR2 YFSETQ. J lost 7 bases, V lost 3 bases, and 8 bases had no gene match. CDR3 size: 16 residues. CDR3 protein: CASSWTTSGGQNEQFF. The CDR3 DNA sequence: TGCGCCAGCAGCTGGACGACTAGCGGGGGTCAAAATGAGCAGTTCTTC.

V usage is TRBV28 and J usage is TRBJ2-2; no clear D. CDR3 size: 16 residues. Per the germline V gene, CDR1 is MDHEN and CDR2 is SYDVKM. The germline V and J ends were trimmed by 2 bases and 5 bases, with 15 bases remaining between them. The CDR3: CASSLNLAPWTGELFF. The CDR3 DNA reads as TGTGCCAGCAGTTTAAATTTGGCCCCGTGGACCGGGGAGCTGTTTTTT.

This chain uses TRBV6-1 with TRBJ1-2; tentatively, D is TRBD1 (6 bases). This CDR3 is 14 amino acids long. Trimming cost V 7 bases and J 6 bases, with 18 bases left between them. Germline V gives CDR1 MNHNS, CDR2 SASEGT. The DNA for the CDR3 is TGTGCCAGCATCTACTTCGGCGACAGGCATGGCTACACCTTC. This sequence encodes CASIYFGDRHGYTF.

The V gene is TRBV7-8, the J gene TRBJ2-7; TRBD2 matches 8 bases. This CDR3 contains 13 residues. After removal of 6 bases from V and 3 bases from J, the junction contained 4 bases not matched to a gene. Germline lookup yields CDR1 SGHVS and CDR2 FQNEAQ. CDR3: CASRLSGSYEQYF. The DNA of the CDR3 is TGTGCCAGCAGACTCAGCGGGAGCTACGAGCAGTACTTC.

V gene TRBV7-9 combines with J gene TRBJ2-7, with TRBD2 identical over 8 bases. The V gene end was trimmed by 2 bases and the J gene end by 0 bases; junction bases not matched to a gene: 6. In germline, CDR1 is SEHNR, CDR2 FQNEAQ (reference sequence). The CDR3 sequence is 16 residues long. CDR3 protein: CASSLSLAVSSYEQYF. In nucleotides, the CDR3 is TGTGCCAGCAGCTTATCACTAGCGGTCAGCTCCTACGAGCAGTACTTC. Full variable domain (remainder filled in from reference TRBV7-9 and TRBJ2-7): DTGVSQNPRHKITKRGQNVTFRCDPISEHNRLYWYRQTLGQGPEFLTYFQNEAQLEKSRLLSDRFSAERPKGSFSTLEIQRTEQGDSAMYLCASSLSLAVSSYEQYFGPGTRLTVT.

This rearrangement joins TRBV29-1 to TRBJ2-7; D might be TRBD2 (5 bases). This CDR3 comprises 13 residues. Germline CDR1 reads SQVTM; CDR2 reads ANQGSEA. Trimming took off 0 bases at V and 7 bases at J, with 13 bases between the two ends. Here the CDR3 DNA reads TGCAGCGTTGAAGATAGGCCTGGCGGGGAGCAGTACTTC. Translating gives CSVEDRPGGEQYF.

V gene TRBV19 combines with J gene TRBJ2-7, with a possible D match to TRBD2 (7 bases). The V gene lost 0 bases and the J gene lost 2 bases, with 14 bases spanning the gap. Germline V lookup: CDR1 LNHDA, CDR2 SQIVND (reference sequence). The CDR3 consists of 16 residues. The CDR3 protein is CASSIDRQGRAYEQYF. The DNA of the CDR3 is TGTGCCAGTAGTATAGATCGGCAGGGGAGGGCCTACGAGCAGTACTTC. Variable domain in full (rest from reference TRBV19 and TRBJ2-7): DGGITQSPKYLFRKEGQNVTLSCEQNLNHDAMYWYRQDPGQGLRLIYYSQIVNDFQKGDIAEGYSVSREKKESFPLTVTSAQKNPTAFYLCASSIDRQGRAYEQYFGPGTRLTVT.

V gene TRBV27 combines with J gene TRBJ2-1, with TRBD2 matching over 7 bases. CDR3 size: 15 residues. J lost 4 bases, V lost 7 bases, and 10 bases had no gene match. The germline V gene has CDR1 MNHEY and CDR2 SMNVEV (reference sequence). CDR3 bases: TGTGCCAGCACCCCCGGGCTAGCGGTATACAATGAGCAGTTCTTC. Amino acid sequence: CASTPGLAVYNEQFF.

This rearrangement joins TRBV15 to TRBJ2-1; possible D gene TRBD2, 5 bases. The germline V and J ends were trimmed by 3 bases and 4 bases, with 19 bases remaining between them. The CDR3 is 17 amino acids. The germline gives CDR1 LNHNV, CDR2 YYDKDF (reference sequence). The CDR3 DNA reads as TGTGCCACCAGCAGGGGAAATCTAGCACCCCTGTACAATGAGCAGTTCTTC. Translation: CATSRGNLAPLYNEQFF. The full variable domain, in which reference TRBV15 and TRBJ2-1 provide the parts outside the CDR3, is DAMVIQNPRYQVTQFGKPVTLSCSQTLNHNVMYWYQQKSSQAPKLLFHYYDKDFNNEADTPDNFQSRRPNTSFCFLDIRSPGLGDTAMYLCATSRGNLAPLYNEQFFGPGTRLTVL.

The chain combines TRBV15 with TRBJ2-2; D perhaps matches TRBD1 (5 bases). Germline lookup yields CDR1 LNHNV and CDR2 YYDKDF (reference sequence). V was trimmed by 0 bases and J by 2 bases, leaving 7 bases between them. The CDR3 contains 15 residues. Written as DNA, the CDR3 is TGTGCCACCAGCAGAGAGCGGACAAACACCGGGGAGCTGTTTTTT. Its translation: CATSRERTNTGELFF.

This clone has only one observation. The J gene is TRBJ2-1, the V gene TRBV5-1, with 10 bases fitting TRBD2. The V gene end was trimmed by 0 bases and the J gene end by 2 bases; junction bases not matched to a gene: 5. This CDR3 comprises 17 residues. Germline V gene lookup returns CDR1 SGHRS and CDR2 YFSETQ. CDR3: CASSLEPLAGAYNEQFF. CDR3 nucleotides: TGCGCCAGCAGCTTGGAACCCCTAGCGGGAGCCTACAATGAGCAGTTCTTC.

The chain carries TRBV29-1 and TRBJ2-1, with D perhaps TRBD1 (7 bases). V was shortened by 7 bases and J by 10 bases, with 29 bases between the two germline ends. The germline V gene has CDR1 SQVTM and CDR2 ANQGSEA. The length of the CDR3 is 16 residues. CDR3 region: CSGRDSPAPVAREQFF. CDR3 bases: TGCAGCGGGCGGGACAGCCCCGCTCCTGTGGCCCGAGAGCAGTTCTTC.

The chain combines TRBV9 with TRBJ2-1; 13 bases match TRBD2. The CDR3 length is 15 residues. The V gene's germline CDR1 is SGDLS and CDR2 YYNGEE. Losses at the gene ends were 4 bases for V and 9 bases for J; bases not matched to a gene: 7. CDR3 DNA: TGTGCCAGCAGCCCGAGACTAGCGGGGGGCGGTGAGCAGTTCTTC. Its protein product is CASSPRLAGGGEQFF.

The V and J genes are TRBV7-3 and TRBJ1-2; TRBD1 agrees at 8 bases. In germline, CDR1 is SGHTA, CDR2 FQGTGA. V gave up 5 bases and J gave up 5 bases; unmatched junction bases: 4. The CDR3 sequence is 13 residues long. The CDR3 sequence is CASSDRTGYGYTF. CDR3 bases: TGTGCCAGCAGCGATAGGACAGGGTATGGCTACACCTTC.

The chain has TRBV7-9 and TRBJ2-7, with 10 positions matching TRBD1. V dropped 6 bases and J dropped 2; count of bases not matched to a gene: 4. This CDR3 has 14 amino acids. In germline, CDR1 is SEHNR, CDR2 FQNEAQ (reference sequence). This chain's CDR3 is CASSIGTGAYEQYF. CDR3 nucleotide sequence: TGTGCCAGCAGTATCGGGACAGGGGCCTACGAGCAGTACTTC.

This chain links TRBV9 with TRBJ2-5, with 7 bases that match TRBD1. Germline CDR1 and CDR2: SGDLS and YYNGEE. Unmatched junction bases numbered 7, after V lost 0 bases and J lost 5 bases. The length of the CDR3 is 15 residues. The CDR3 coding sequence is TGTGCCAGCAGCGTAGGGCAGGGGGATTGGGAGACCCAGTACTTC. Translation gives CASSVGQGDWETQYF.

The chain combines TRBV6-5 with TRBJ2-7; 11 positions match TRBD1. The CDR3 has 15 residues. Germline V CDR1 and CDR2: MNHEY, SVGAGI. V lost 0 bases and J lost 2; bases outside the gene matches: 0. The CDR3 DNA reads as TGTGCCAGCAGTTACTCGGGACAGGGGGCCTACGAGCAGTACTTC. It translates to CASSYSGQGAYEQYF.

The rearrangement uses TRBV5-1 and TRBJ1-3; TRBD1 matches 9 bases. The CDR3 totals 17 residues. The J segment lost 4 bases and the V segment lost 0 bases, leaving 8 bases of the junction unmatched. Germline V lookup: CDR1 SGHRS, CDR2 YFSETQ. The CDR3 bases are TGCGCCAGCAGCTTGGCCGGAGGGACAGGGTCAGGAAACACCATATATTTT. It is translated as CASSLAGGTGSGNTIYF. The whole variable domain, remainder taken from reference TRBV5-1 and TRBJ1-3, is KAGVTQTPRYLIKTRGQQVTLSCSPISGHRSVSWYQQTPGQGLQFLFEYFSETQRNKGNFPGRFSGRQFSNSRSEMNVSTLELGDSALYLCASSLAGGTGSGNTIYFGEGSWLTVV.